A single sample is the source of the 12 T cell receptor beta chains below, sequenced in a study of T cell changes during pregnancy in multiple sclerosis. The repertoire was sequenced with immunoSEQ multiplex PCR; TCRdb's copy has only in-frame clones and lacks some. The sample yields about 75,000 clones, 80% to 90% seen once. Sample: peripheral blood, taken in the first trimester of pregnancy. These receptors were collected from a female donor in good health, enrolled as a control in a pregnancy study.

V usage is TRBV27 and J usage is TRBJ2-7; 7 bases line up with TRBD1. Trimming at V came to 6 bases and at J to 3 bases, leaving 8 bases not matched to a gene. This CDR3 is 14 amino acids long. Germline values: CDR1 MNHEY, CDR2 SMNVEV (reference sequence). This CDR3 is CASSVTGPFYEQYF. The CDR3 coding sequence is TGTGCCAGCAGCGTGACAGGGCCCTTCTACGAGCAGTACTTC.

The chain links TRBV5-1 to TRBJ2-3; the D is unclear. Germline-derived CDR1 and CDR2 are SGHRS and YFSETQ. V lost 0 bases to trimming and J lost 6 bases, with 11 bases between them. CDR3 size: 14 residues. The CDR3 DNA follows: TGCGCCAGCAGCTTGGCCGTCCCGCAGGATACGCAGTATTTT. Its protein product is CASSLAVPQDTQYF. Filled out from reference TRBV5-1 and TRBJ2-3, the complete variable domain reads KAGVTQTPRYLIKTRGQQVTLSCSPISGHRSVSWYQQTPGQGLQFLFEYFSETQRNKGNFPGRFSGRQFSNSRSEMNVSTLELGDSALYLCASSLAVPQDTQYFGPGTRLTVL.

Written as DNA, the CDR3 is TGTGCCAGCAGCTTTACAGGGTATCAGCCCCAGCATTTT. Its protein is CASSFTGYQPQHF. This chain connects TRBV7-2 to TRBJ1-5; possibly TRBD1 for D (6 bases). Germline CDR1 reads SGHTA; CDR2 reads FQGNSA. The CDR3 consists of 13 residues. The ends were cut back, 3 bases at V and 5 bases at J, with 8 bases in the middle.

The genes are TRBV7-6 and TRBJ1-5; a weak D match, TRBD1 (5 bases). V was shortened by 10 bases and J by 4 bases, with 26 bases between the two germline ends. Germline-derived CDR1 and CDR2 are SGHVS and FNYEAQ. CDR3 length equals 17 residues. In DNA form, the CDR3 reads TGTGCCACCCCCCACCTCCTGGGGCGGTGTAGGAATCAGCCCCAGCATTTT. Translation gives CATPHLLGRCRNQPQHF.

The V gene is TRBV7-2, the J gene TRBJ2-7, with TRBD1 matching over 9 bases. The V gene's germline CDR1 is SGHTA and CDR2 FQGNSA. With V trimmed by 4 bases and J by 4 bases, 8 bases remained unmatched. This CDR3 is 15 amino acids long. The CDR3 reads CASSSLPGQGYEQYF. Here the CDR3 DNA reads TGTGCCAGCAGCTCCCTCCCGGGACAGGGATACGAGCAGTACTTC.

This clone has only one observation. The chain has TRBV5-1 and TRBJ1-1; no definite D call. Trimming took 0 bases from V and 1 from J, leaving 7 bases between them. CDR1 is SGHRS, CDR2 YFSETQ, per germline. The CDR3 contains 14 residues. The CDR3 DNA sequence: TGCGCCAGCAGCTTGGGGCAGGAGAACACTGAAGCTTTCTTT. Translated: CASSLGQENTEAFF.

The chain links TRBV6-5 to TRBJ2-1, with 8 nucleotides matching TRBD2. Germline CDR1 and CDR2: MNHEY and SVGAGI. Losses at the gene ends were 2 bases for V and 8 bases for J; bases not matched to a gene: 5. This CDR3 region has 14 residues. The chain's CDR3 is CASSYPREGHEQFF. The CDR3 DNA reads TGTGCCAGCAGTTACCCTCGGGAGGGGCATGAGCAGTTCTTC.

The chain has TRBV2 and TRBJ1-2, with D uncertain. From germline, CDR1 is SNHLY and CDR2 FYNNEI. Between the trimmed V and J ends, which lost 2 bases and 0 bases, there was a span of 10 bases. The CDR3 length is 15 residues. The CDR3 DNA reads as TGTGCCAGCAGTGAAAAGCTCTTAGCTAACTATGGCTACACCTTC. Its protein product is CASSEKLLANYGYTF.

CDR3 region: CASSGWTSGGRGEQFF. CDR3 coding DNA: TGCGCCAGCAGCGGTTGGACTAGCGGGGGGCGAGGCGAGCAGTTCTTC. The chain has TRBV5-1 and TRBJ2-1; 14 nucleotides match TRBD2. CDR3 length: 16 residues. CDR1 is SGHRS, CDR2 YFSETQ, per germline. J gave up 10 bases and V 4 bases, and 10 bases lay outside the gene matches.

The genes are TRBV2 and TRBJ1-5; D not certain. Germline CDR1 and CDR2: SNHLY and FYNNEI. CDR3 length equals 16 residues. Trimming pared 7 bases from V and 4 bases from J, leaving 20 bases between. The CDR3 here is CASTERAAVANQPQHF. The CDR3 DNA sequence: TGTGCCAGCACGGAGCGGGCGGCAGTAGCAAATCAGCCCCAGCATTTT.

This clone was detected only once. The gene calls are TRBV7-6 and TRBJ2-1, with TRBD2 matching 11 bases. J was trimmed by 8 bases and V by 5 bases; bases with no gene match: 8. There are 15 residues in the CDR3. Germline V CDR1 and CDR2: SGHVS, FNYEAQ. The chain's CDR3 is CASSISGGAIYEQFF. The CDR3 region has the DNA TGTGCCAGCAGCATTAGCGGGGGGGCAATATATGAGCAGTTCTTC.

This chain uses TRBV27 with TRBJ2-3, with TRBD2 matching 8 bases. The CDR3 covers 17 residues. Trimming took 2 bases from V and 2 from J; bases not matched to a gene: 9. Per germline, CDR1 MNHEY and CDR2 SMNVEV (reference sequence). The chain's CDR3 is CASSLPGAGGVTDTQYF. CDR3 coding DNA: TGTGCCAGCAGTTTACCAGGGGCGGGGGGAGTCACAGATACGCAGTATTTT.